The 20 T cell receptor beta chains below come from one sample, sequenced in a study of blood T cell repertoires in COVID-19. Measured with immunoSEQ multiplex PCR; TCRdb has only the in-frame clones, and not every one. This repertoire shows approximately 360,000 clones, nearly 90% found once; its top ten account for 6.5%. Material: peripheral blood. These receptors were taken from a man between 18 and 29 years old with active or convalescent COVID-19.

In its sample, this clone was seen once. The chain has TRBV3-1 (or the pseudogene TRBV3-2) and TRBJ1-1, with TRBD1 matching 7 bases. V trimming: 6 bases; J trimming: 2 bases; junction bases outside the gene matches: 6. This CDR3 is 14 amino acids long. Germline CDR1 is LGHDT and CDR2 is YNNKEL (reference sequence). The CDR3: CASRGRDSNTEAFF. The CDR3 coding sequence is TGTGCCAGCAGGGGACGGGACAGTAACACTGAAGCTTTCTTT.

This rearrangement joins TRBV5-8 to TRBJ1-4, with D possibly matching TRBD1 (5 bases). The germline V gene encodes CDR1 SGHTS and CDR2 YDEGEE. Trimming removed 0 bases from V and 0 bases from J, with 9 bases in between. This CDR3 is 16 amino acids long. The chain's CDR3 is CASSLGQTATNEKLFF. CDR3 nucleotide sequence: TGTGCCAGCAGCTTGGGACAGACTGCAACTAATGAAAAACTGTTTTTT. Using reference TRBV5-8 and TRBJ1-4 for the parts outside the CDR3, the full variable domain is EAGVTQSPTHLIKTRGQQATLRCSPISGHTSVYWYQQALGLGLQFLLWYDEGEERNRGNFPPRFSGRQFPNYSSELNVNALELEDSALYLCASSLGQTATNEKLFFGSGTQLSVL.

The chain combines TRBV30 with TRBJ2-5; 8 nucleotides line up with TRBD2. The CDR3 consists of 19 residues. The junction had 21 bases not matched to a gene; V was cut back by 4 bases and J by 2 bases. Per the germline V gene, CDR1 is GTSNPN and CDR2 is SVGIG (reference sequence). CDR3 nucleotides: TGTGCCTGGACCTCAGGGCTAGCGGGCCCTAGACGGCCACAAGAGACCCAGTACTTC. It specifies CAWTSGLAGPRRPQETQYF.

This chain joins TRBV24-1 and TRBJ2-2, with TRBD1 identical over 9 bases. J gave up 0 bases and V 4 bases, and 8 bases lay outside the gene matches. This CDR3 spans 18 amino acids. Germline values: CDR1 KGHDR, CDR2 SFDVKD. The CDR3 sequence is CATSDVGQGSANTGELFF. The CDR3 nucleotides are TGTGCCACCAGTGACGTCGGACAGGGGTCCGCGAACACCGGGGAGCTGTTTTTT.

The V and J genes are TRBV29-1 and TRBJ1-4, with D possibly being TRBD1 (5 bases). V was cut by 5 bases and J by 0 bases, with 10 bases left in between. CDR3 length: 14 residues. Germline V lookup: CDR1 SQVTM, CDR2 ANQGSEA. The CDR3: CSVWGQATNEKLFF. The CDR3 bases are TGCAGCGTTTGGGGCCAGGCAACTAATGAAAAACTGTTTTTT. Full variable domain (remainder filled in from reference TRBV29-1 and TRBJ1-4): SAVISQKPSRDICQRGTSLTIQCQVDSQVTMMFWYRQQPGQSLTLIATANQGSEATYESGFVIDKFPISRPNLTFSTLTVSNMSPEDSSIYLCSVWGQATNEKLFFGSGTQLSVL.

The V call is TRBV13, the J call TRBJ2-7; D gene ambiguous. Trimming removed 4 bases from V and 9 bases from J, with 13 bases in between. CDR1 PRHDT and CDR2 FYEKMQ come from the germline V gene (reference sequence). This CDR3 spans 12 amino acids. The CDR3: CASSSLLSGQYF. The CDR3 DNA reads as TGTGCCAGCAGCTCCTTACTTTCGGGGCAGTACTTC.

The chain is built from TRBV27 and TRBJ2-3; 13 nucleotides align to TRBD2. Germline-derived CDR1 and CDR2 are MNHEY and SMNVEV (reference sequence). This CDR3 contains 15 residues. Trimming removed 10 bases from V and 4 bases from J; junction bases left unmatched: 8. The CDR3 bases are TGTGCCACCTCGACTAGCGGGGGGCTTGCAGATACGCAGTATTTT. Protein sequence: CATSTSGGLADTQYF.

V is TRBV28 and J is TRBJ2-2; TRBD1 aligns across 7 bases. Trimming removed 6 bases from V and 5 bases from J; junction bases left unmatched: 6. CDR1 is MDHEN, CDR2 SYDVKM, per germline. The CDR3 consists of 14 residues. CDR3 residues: CASRETGSTGELFF. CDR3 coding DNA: TGTGCCAGCAGAGAGACAGGGTCAACCGGGGAGCTGTTTTTT. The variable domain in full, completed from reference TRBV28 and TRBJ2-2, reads DVKVTQSSRYLVKRTGEKVFLECVQDMDHENMFWYRQDPGLGLRLIYFSYDVKMKEKGDIPEGYSVSREKKERFSLILESASTNQTSMYLCASRETGSTGELFFGEGSRLTVL.

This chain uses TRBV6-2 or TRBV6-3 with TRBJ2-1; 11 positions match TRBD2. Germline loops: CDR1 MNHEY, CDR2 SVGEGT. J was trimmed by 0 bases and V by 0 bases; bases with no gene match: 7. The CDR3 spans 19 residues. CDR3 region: CASSYSASGGYSSYNEQFF. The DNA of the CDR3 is TGTGCCAGCAGTTACTCGGCTAGCGGGGGGTACAGCTCCTACAATGAGCAGTTCTTC.

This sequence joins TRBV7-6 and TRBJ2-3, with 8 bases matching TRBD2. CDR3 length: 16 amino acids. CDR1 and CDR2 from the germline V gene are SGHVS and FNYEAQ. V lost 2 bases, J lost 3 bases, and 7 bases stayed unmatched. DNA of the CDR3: TGTGCCAGCAGCTTAAAGGGCGGGGGGCCAACAGATACGCAGTATTTT. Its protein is CASSLKGGGPTDTQYF.

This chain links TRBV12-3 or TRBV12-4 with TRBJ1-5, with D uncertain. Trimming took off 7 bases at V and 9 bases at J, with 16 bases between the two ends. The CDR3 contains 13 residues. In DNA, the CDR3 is TGTGCCAGCACAGGTGCGGGTTGGTGGCCCCAGCATTTT. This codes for CASTGAGWWPQHF.

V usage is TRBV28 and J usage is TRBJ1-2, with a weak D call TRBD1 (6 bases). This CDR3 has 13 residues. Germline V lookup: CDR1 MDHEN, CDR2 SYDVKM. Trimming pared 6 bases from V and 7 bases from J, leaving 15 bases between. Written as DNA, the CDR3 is TGTGCCAGCAGGGAAGCAGGGGTGGCTGGCTACACCTTC. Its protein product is CASREAGVAGYTF.

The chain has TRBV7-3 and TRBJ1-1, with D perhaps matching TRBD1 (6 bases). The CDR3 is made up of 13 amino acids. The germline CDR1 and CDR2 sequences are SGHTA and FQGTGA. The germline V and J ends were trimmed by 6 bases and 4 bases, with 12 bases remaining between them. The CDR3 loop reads CASSHRRGTEAFF. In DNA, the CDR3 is TGTGCCAGCAGTCACCGCAGGGGCACTGAAGCTTTCTTT.

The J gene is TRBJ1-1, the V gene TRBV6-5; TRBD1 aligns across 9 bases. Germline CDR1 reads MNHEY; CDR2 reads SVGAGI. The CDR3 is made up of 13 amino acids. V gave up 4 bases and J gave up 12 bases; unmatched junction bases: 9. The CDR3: CASSSPGQGATFF. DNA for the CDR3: TGTGCCAGCAGTTCCCCGGGACAGGGAGCTACTTTCTTT.

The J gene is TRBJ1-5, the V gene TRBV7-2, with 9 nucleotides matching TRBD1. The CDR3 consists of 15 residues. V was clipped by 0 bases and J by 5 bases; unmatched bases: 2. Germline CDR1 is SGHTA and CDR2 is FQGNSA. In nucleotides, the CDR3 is TGTGCCAGCAGCTTAGCCGGACAGGGGTATCAGCCCCAGCATTTT. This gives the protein CASSLAGQGYQPQHF.

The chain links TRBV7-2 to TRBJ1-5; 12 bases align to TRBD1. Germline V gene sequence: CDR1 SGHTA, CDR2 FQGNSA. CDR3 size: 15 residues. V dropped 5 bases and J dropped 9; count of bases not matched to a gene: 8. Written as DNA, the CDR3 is TGTGCCAGCAGCCCAGGGACAGGGGGCAGTGGGCCCCAGCATTTT. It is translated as CASSPGTGGSGPQHF.

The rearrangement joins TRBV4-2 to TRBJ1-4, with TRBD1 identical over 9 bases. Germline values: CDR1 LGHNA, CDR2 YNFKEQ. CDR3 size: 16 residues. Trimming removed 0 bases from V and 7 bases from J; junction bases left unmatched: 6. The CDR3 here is CASSQDLGQGSEKLFF. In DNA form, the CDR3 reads TGTGCCAGCAGCCAAGATCTCGGACAGGGGTCTGAAAAACTGTTTTTT.

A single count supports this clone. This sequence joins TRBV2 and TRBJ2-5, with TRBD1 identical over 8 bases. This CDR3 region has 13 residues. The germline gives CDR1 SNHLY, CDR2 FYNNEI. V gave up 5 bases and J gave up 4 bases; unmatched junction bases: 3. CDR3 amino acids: CASSSQGGETQYF. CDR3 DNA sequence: TGTGCCAGCAGTTCACAGGGGGGAGAGACCCAGTACTTC.

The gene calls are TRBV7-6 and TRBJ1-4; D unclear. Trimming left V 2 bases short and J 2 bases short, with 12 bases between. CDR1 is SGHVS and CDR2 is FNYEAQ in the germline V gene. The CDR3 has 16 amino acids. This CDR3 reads CASSLRIGSTNEKLFF. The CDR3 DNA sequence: TGTGCCAGCAGCTTAAGAATCGGGTCCACTAATGAAAAACTGTTTTTT.

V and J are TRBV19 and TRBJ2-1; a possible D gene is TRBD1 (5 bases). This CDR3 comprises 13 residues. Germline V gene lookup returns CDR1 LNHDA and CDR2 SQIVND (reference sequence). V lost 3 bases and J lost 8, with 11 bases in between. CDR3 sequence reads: CASSMARVDEQFF. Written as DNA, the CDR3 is TGTGCCAGTAGTATGGCCAGGGTCGATGAGCAGTTCTTC. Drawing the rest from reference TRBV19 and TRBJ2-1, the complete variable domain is DGGITQSPKYLFRKEGQNVTLSCEQNLNHDAMYWYRQDPGQGLRLIYYSQIVNDFQKGDIAEGYSVSREKKESFPLTVTSAQKNPTAFYLCASSMARVDEQFFGPGTRLTVL.